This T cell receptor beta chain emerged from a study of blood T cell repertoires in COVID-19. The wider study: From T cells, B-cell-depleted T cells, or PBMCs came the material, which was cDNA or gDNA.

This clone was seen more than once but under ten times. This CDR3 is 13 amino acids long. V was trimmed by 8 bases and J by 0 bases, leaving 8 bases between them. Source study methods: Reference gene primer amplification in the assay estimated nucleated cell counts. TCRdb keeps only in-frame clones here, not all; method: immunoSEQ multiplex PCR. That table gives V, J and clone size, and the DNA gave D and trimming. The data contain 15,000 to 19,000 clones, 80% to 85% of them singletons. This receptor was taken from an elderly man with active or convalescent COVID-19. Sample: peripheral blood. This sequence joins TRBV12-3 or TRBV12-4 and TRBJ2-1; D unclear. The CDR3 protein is CASRVRSYNEQFF. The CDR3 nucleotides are TGTGCCAGCCGGGTCCGCTCCTACAATGAGCAGTTCTTC.